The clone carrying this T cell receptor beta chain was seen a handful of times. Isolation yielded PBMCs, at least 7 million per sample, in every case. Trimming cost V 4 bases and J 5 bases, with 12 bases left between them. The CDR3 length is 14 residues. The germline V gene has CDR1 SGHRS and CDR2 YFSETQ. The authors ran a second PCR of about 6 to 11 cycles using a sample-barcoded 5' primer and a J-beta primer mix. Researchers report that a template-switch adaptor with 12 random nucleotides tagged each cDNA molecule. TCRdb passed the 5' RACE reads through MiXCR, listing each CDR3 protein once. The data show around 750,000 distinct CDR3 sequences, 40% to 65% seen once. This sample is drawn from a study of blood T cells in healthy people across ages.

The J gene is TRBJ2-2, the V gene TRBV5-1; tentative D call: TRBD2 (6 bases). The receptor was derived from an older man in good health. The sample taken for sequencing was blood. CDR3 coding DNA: TGCGCCAGCAGCCCGGGGGTCGAAACCGGGGAGCTGTTTTTT. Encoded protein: CASSPGVETGELFF.